The clone carrying this TCR beta chain was observed a handful of times. Its antigen is not known. These data come from a study of early T cells in non-severe SARS-CoV-2 infection. Study as a whole: The chains were unpaired, and the sequenced material was bulk RNA from unsorted whole blood. General study results and limits: There was a bias toward anti-spike CD8 responses in VDJdb matching, which missed private and CD4 specificities.

The TCR library protocol attached unique molecular identifiers to the individual cDNA molecules. TCRdb ran MiXCR on the 5' RACE reads and lists one entry per CDR3 protein. This table has 60,000 or so distinct CDR3 sequences, approximately 15% appearing once. The sequenced sample was whole blood, obtained at baseline. The origin of this receptor is an adult who was a healthcare worker with PCR-confirmed SARS-CoV-2 infection or an uninfected control (not recorded which).

CDR3 sequence (DNA): TGTGCCAGCATTTCCCCTGCGGGACAGCCCTCCTACGAGCAGTACTTC. Its protein is CASISPAGQPSYEQYF. This chain joins TRBV28 and TRBJ2-7; possible D gene TRBD1, 7 bases. From germline, CDR1 is MDHEN and CDR2 SYDVKM. The CDR3 is 16 amino acids. Trimming shortened V by 7 bases and J by 0 bases, and 19 bases separated the two germline ends.